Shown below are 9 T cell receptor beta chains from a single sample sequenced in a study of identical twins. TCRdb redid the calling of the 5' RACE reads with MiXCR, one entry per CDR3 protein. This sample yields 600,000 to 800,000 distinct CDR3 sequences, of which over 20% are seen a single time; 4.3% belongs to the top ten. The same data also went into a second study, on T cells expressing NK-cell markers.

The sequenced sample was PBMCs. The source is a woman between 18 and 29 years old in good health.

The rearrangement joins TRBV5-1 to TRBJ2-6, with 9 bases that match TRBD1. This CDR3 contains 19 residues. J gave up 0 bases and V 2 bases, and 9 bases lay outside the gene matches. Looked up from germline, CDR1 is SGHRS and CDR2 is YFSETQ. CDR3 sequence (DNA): TGCGCCAGCAGCTTTTCCGGGACAGGGATTCACTCTGGGGCCAACGTCCTGACTTTC. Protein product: CASSFSGTGIHSGANVLTF.

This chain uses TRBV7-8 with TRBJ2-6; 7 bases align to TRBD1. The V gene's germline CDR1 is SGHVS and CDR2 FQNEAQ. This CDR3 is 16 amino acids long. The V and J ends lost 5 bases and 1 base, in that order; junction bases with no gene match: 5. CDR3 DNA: TGTGCCAGCAGCAAGACAGGGCAATCTGGGGCCAACGTCCTGACTTTC. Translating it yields CASSKTGQSGANVLTF.

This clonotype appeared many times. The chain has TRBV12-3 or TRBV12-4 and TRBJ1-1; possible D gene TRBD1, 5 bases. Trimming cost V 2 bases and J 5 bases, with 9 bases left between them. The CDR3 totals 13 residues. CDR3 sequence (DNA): TGTGCCAGCAGTTTAAGGGGAGTTACTGAAGCTTTCTTT. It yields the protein CASSLRGVTEAFF.

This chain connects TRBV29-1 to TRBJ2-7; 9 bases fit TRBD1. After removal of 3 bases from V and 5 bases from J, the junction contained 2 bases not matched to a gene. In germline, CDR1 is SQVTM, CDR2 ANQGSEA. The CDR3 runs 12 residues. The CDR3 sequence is CSVEDRGNEQYF. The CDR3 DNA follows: TGCAGCGTTGAGGACAGGGGCAACGAGCAGTACTTC.

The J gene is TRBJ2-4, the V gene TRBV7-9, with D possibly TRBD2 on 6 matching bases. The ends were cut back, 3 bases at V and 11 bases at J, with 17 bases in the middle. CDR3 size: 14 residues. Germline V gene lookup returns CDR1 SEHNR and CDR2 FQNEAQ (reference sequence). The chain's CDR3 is CASSFAGRVGLQYF. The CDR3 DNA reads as TGTGCCAGCAGCTTTGCGGGACGGGTGGGCCTTCAGTACTTC.

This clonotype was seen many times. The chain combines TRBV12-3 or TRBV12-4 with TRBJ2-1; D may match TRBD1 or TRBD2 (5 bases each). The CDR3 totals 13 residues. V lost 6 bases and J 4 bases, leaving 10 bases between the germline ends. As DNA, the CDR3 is TGTGCCAGCAGGAGGGGATCTTACAATGAGCAGTTCTTC. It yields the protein CASRRGSYNEQFF.

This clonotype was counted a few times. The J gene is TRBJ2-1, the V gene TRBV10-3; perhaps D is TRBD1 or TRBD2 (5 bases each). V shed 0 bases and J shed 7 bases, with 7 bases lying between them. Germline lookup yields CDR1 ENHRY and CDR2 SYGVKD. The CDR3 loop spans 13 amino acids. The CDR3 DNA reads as TGTGCCATCAGTGAGTCGAGGGGTAATGAGCAGTTCTTC. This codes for CAISESRGNEQFF.

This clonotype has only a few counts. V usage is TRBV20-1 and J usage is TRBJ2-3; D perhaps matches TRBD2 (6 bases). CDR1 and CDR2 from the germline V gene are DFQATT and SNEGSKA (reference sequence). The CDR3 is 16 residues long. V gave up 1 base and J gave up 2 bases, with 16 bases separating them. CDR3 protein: CSARGRRLAFTDTQYF. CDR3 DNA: TGCAGTGCTAGAGGTCGGAGGCTAGCGTTCACAGATACGCAGTATTTT.

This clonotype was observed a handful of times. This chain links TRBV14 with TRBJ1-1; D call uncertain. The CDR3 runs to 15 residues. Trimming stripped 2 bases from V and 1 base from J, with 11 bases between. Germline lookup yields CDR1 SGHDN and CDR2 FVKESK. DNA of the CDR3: TGTGCCAGCAGCCAAATAGGGATGGGGAACACTGAAGCTTTCTTT. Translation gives CASSQIGMGNTEAFF.